This TCR beta chain comes out of a study of T cells in tumors after PD-1 blockade. Study-level information: Prior checkpoint blockade, systemic immunosuppressant use, or anti-cancer therapy within 4 weeks excluded patients. A subset received ongoing vismodegib 150 mg daily alongside anti-PD-1 therapy. The study, taken as a whole, reports: Blood contained about 40% of the tumor's TCR clonotypes.

CDR1 and CDR2 (germline): LGHDT, YNNKEL (reference sequence). V dropped 1 base and J dropped 6 bases, with 16 bases sitting between them. CDR3 size: 16 residues. Concerning this clone: The target antigen is unknown.

Input was roughly 600 ng to 6,004 ng of genomic DNA from tumor or blood. Sequencing was performed with immunoSEQ multiplex PCR; in TCRdb, only in-frame clones are kept and a portion is missing. The table lists 60,000 to 65,000 clones, under 80% of them singletons, with approximately 4.8% in the top ten. The J gene is TRBJ2-4, the V gene TRBV3-1 (or the pseudogene TRBV3-2), with D perhaps TRBD2 (6 bases). The sequence came from a human donor with basal cell carcinoma. Sample: PBMCs, taken after anti-PD-1 treatment. The CDR3 nucleotides are TGTGCCAGCAGCCAAGTAGGAGGGTATCGCGGAAACATTCAGTACTTC. This translates into CASSQVGGYRGNIQYF.